Listed below are T cell receptor beta chains from one sample, sequenced in a study of blood T cell repertoires in COVID-19. The table came from immunoSEQ multiplex PCR; TCRdb's copy has only in-frame clones and leaves some out. The table includes about 200,000 clones, 70% to 85% detected once. Sequenced: PBMCs or T cells enriched from blood (not recorded which). All receptors derive from a woman aged 55-69 years with acute COVID-19. Both conserved end residues are part of each CDR3. D genes are given only for firm matches. The size of a clone is reported for some rows only, either as once, few or many, or as a class for expanded clones.

D: TRBD2; V: TRBV4-1; size: NA; J: TRBJ2-5; CDR3: CASSQERTSGYETQYF; DNA: TGCGCCAGCAGCCAAGAAAGGACTAGCGGGTATGAGACCCAGTACTTC
D: TRBD1; V: TRBV6-2/TRBV6-3; size: NA; J: TRBJ2-1; CDR3: CASSYLPGQGWGEQFF; DNA: TGTGCCAGCAGTTATCTCCCGGGACAGGGCTGGGGTGAGCAGTTCTTC
D: NA; V: TRBV6-5; size: once; J: TRBJ2-3; CDR3: CASRDLEGNTDTQYF; DNA: TGTGCCAGCCGCGACCTGGAGGGTAACACAGATACGCAGTATTTT
D: NA; V: TRBV30; size: NA; J: TRBJ1-2; CDR3: CAWSVQGEGYTF; DNA: TGTGCCTGGAGTGTACAGGGAGAAGGCTACACCTTC
D: NA; V: TRBV20-1; size: NA; J: TRBJ2-5; CDR3: CSASWLRGRETQYF; DNA: TGCAGTGCTAGTTGGTTGCGAGGGCGAGAGACCCAGTACTTC
D: TRBD1; V: TRBV9; size: NA; J: TRBJ2-3; CDR3: CASSVAPGGGTGDTQYF; DNA: TGTGCCAGCAGCGTAGCCCCTGGAGGGGGGACAGGAGATACGCAGTATTTT
D: NA; V: TRBV30; size: NA; J: TRBJ1-5; CDR3: CAWSDGRGVQPQHF; DNA: TGTGCCTGGAGTGATGGCAGGGGTGTTCAGCCCCAGCATTTT
D: NA; V: TRBV5-1; size: few; J: TRBJ1-1; CDR3: CASSLTLEGTEAFF; DNA: TGCGCCAGCAGCTTGACCCTTGAGGGAACTGAAGCTTTCTTT
D: TRBD1; V: TRBV4-3; size: NA; J: TRBJ1-2; CDR3: CASSQDGDRDGYGYTF; DNA: TGCGCCAGCAGCCAAGACGGGGACAGGGACGGGTATGGCTACACCTTC
D: NA; V: TRBV5-4; size: once; J: TRBJ2-7; CDR3: CASSLGFGQTGEQYF; DNA: TGTGCCAGCAGCTTGGGATTCGGACAGACGGGGGAGCAGTACTTC
D: TRBD1; V: TRBV7-9; size: NA; J: TRBJ1-4; CDR3: CASSLGDRGDEKLFF; DNA: TGTGCCAGCAGCTTAGGGGACAGGGGAGATGAAAAACTGTTTTTT